The subject of this entry is one T cell receptor (beta chain). The sample belongs to a study of blood T cell repertoires in COVID-19. Study-level information: Specimens from acute and convalescent COVID-19 originated in the United States, Italy and Spain. T cells, B-cell-depleted T cells, or PBMCs supplied cDNA or gDNA.

Authors' data handling: By means of reference gene primer amplification, nucleated cell counts were estimated. The data were produced by immunoSEQ multiplex PCR, yet TCRdb's version contains in-frame clones alone and is incomplete. D and trimming come from the DNA, and the V and J calls and clone size come from that table. The table records about 300,000 clones, approximately 86% of them present only once. This clonotype was sampled from a man between 65 and 85 years old with acute or convalescent COVID-19. Sequences were obtained from peripheral blood.

CDR3 sequence reads: CSASQGGGNSPLHF. CDR3 coding DNA: TGCAGTGCTAGTCAGGGAGGCGGGAATTCACCCCTCCACTTT. The chain combines TRBV20-1 with TRBJ1-6; D is possibly TRBD1 (5 bases). Germline CDR1 DFQATT, CDR2 SNEGSKA (reference sequence). Trimming removed 3 bases from V and 7 bases from J, with 13 bases in between. CDR3 size: 14 residues.